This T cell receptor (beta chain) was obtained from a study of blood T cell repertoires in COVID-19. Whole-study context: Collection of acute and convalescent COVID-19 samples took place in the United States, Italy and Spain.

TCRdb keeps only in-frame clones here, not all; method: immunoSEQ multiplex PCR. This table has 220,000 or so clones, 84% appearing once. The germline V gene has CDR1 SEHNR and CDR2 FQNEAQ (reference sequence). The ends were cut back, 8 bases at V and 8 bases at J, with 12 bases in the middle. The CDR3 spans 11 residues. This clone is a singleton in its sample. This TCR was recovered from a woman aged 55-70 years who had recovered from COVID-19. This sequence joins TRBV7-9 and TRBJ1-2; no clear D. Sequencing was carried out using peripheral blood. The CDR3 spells CASSRGYGYTF. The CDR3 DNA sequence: TGTGCCAGCTCGCGGGGATACGGCTACACCTTC.